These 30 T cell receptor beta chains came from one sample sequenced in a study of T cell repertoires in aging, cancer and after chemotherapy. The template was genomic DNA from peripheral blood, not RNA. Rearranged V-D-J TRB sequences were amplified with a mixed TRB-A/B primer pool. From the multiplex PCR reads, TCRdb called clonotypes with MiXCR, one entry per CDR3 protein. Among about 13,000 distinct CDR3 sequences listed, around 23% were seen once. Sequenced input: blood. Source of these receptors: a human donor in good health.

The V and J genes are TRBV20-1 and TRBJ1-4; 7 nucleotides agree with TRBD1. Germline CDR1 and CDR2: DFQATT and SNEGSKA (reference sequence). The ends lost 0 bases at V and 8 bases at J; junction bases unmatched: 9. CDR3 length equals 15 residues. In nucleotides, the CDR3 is TGCAGTGCTAGAGATCTCAGGGGGGTAGGGGAAAAACTGTTTTTT. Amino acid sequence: CSARDLRGVGEKLFF.

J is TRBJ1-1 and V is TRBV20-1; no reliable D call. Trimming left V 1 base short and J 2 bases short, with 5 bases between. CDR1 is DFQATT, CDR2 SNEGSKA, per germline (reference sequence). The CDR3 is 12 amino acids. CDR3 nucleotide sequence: TGCAGTGCTAGAGTGCAAAACACTGAAGCTTTCTTT. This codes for CSARVQNTEAFF.

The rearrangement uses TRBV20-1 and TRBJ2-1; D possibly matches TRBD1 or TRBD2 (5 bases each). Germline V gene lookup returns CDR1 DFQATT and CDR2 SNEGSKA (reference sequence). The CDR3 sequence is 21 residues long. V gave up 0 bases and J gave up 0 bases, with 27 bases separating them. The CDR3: CSARDNSPGPDPTSSYNEQFF. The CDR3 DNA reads TGCAGTGCTAGAGATAACTCCCCGGGGCCCGACCCAACGAGCTCCTACAATGAGCAGTTCTTC.

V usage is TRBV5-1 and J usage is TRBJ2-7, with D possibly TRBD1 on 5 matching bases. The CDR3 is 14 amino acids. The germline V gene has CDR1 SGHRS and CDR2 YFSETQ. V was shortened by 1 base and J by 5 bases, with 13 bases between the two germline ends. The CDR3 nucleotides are TGCGCCAGCAGCTTGTCTCAGGGATCGGACGAGCAGTACTTC. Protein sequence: CASSLSQGSDEQYF.

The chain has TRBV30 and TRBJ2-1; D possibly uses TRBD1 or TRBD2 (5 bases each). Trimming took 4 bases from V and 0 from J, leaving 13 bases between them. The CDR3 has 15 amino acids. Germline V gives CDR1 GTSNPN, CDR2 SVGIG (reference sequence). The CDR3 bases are TGTGCCTGGACCAGCTGGGGGACCTCCTACAATGAGCAGTTCTTC. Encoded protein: CAWTSWGTSYNEQFF.

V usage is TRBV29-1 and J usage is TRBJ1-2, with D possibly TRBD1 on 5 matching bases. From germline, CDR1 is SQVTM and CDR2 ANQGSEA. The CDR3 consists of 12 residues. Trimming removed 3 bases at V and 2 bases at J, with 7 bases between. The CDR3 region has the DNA TGCAGCGTTGACGGGGCGAACTATGGCTACACCTTC. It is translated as CSVDGANYGYTF.

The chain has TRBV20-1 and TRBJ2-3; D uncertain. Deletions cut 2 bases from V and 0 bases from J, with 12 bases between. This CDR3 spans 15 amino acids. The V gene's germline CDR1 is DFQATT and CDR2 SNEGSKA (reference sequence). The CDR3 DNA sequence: TGCAGTGCTAGATTTGGGCAACAGAGCACAGATACGCAGTATTTT. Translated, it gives CSARFGQQSTDTQYF.

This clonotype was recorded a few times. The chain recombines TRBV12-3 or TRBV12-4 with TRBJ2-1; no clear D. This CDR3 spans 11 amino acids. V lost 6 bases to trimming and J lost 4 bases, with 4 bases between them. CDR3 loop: CASRIYNEQFF. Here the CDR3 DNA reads TGTGCCAGCAGGATTTACAATGAGCAGTTCTTC.

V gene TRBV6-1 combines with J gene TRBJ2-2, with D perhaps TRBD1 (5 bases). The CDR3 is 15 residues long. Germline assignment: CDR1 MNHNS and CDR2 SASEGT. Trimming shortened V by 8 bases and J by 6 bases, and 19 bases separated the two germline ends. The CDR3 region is CASLGAATLAGELFF. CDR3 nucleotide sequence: TGTGCCAGCCTTGGGGCGGCGACACTGGCCGGGGAGCTGTTTTTT.

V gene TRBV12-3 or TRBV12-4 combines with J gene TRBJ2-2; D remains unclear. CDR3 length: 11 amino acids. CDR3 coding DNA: TGTGCTAGTGCCCTAACCGGGGAGCTGTTTTTT. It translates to CASALTGELFF.

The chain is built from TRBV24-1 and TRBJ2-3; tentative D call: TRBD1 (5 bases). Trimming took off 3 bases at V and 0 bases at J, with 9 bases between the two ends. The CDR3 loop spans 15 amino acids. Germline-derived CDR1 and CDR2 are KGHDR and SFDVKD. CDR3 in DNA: TGTGCCACCAGTGATAAAGACAGAAGCACAGATACGCAGTATTTT. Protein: CATSDKDRSTDTQYF.

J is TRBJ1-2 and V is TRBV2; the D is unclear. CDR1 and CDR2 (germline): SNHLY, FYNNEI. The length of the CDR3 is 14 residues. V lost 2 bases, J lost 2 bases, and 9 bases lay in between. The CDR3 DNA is TGTGCCAGCAGTGAAACGAGGGAAAACTATGGCTACACCTTC. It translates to CASSETRENYGYTF. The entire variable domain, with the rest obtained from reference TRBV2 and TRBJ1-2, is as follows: EPEVTQTPSHQVTQMGQEVILRCVPISNHLYFYWYRQILGQKVEFLVSFYNNEISEKSEIFDDQFSVERPDGSNFTLKIRSTKLEDSAMYFCASSETRENYGYTFGSGTRLTVV.

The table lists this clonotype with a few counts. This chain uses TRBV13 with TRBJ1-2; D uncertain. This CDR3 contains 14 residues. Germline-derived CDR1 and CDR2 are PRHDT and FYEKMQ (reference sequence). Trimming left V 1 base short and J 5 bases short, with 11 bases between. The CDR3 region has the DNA TGTGCCAGCAGCTTAGAACAGAGAGAGTATGGCTACACCTTC. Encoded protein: CASSLEQREYGYTF.

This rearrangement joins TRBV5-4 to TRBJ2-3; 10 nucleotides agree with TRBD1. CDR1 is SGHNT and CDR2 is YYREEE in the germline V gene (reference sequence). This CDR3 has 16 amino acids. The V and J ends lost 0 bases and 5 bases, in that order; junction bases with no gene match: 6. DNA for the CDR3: TGTGCCAGCAGCTTGGCACGGGACAGGGGCAAAGATACGCAGTATTTT. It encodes CASSLARDRGKDTQYF. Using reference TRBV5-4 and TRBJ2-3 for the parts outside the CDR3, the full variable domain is ETGVTQSPTHLIKTRGQQVTLRCSSQSGHNTVSWYQQALGQGPQFIFQYYREEENGRGNFPPRFSGLQFPNYSSELNVNALELDDSALYLCASSLARDRGKDTQYFGPGTRLTVL.

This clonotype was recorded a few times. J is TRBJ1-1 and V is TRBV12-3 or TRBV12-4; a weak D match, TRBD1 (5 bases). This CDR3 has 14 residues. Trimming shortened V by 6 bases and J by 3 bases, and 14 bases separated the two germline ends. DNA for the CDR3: TGTGCCAGCAGCCACTCGACCAGGGACACTGAAGCTTTCTTT. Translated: CASSHSTRDTEAFF.

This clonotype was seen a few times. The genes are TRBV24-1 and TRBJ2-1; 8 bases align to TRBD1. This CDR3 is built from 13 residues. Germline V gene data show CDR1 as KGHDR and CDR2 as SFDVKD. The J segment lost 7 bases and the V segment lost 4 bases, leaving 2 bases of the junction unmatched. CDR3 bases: TGTGCCACCAGTGAACACAGGGGGAATGAGCAGTTCTTC. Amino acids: CATSEHRGNEQFF.

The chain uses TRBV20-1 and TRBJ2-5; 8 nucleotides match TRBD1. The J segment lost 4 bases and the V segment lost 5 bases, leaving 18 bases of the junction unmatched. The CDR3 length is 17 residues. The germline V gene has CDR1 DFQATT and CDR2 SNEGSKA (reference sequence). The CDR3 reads CSAFRGLAWLNGETQYF. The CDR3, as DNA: TGCAGTGCTTTCAGGGGGCTAGCGTGGTTGAATGGAGAGACCCAGTACTTC.

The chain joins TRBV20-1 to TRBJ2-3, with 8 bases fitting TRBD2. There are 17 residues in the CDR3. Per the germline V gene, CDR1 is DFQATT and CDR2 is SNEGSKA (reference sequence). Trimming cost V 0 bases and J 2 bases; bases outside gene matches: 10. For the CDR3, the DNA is TGCAGTGCTAGAGATCCAGCGGGGGCCAGTTTCACAGATACGCAGTATTTT. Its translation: CSARDPAGASFTDTQYF.

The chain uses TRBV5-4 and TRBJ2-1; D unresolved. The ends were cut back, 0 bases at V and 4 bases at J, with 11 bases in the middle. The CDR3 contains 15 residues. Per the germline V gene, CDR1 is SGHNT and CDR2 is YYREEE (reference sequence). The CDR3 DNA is TGTGCCAGCAGCTTGGAAACAGACGTTTACAATGAGCAGTTCTTC. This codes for CASSLETDVYNEQFF. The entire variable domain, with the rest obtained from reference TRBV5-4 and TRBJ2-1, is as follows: ETGVTQSPTHLIKTRGQQVTLRCSSQSGHNTVSWYQQALGQGPQFIFQYYREEENGRGNFPPRFSGLQFPNYSSELNVNALELDDSALYLCASSLETDVYNEQFFGPGTRLTVL.

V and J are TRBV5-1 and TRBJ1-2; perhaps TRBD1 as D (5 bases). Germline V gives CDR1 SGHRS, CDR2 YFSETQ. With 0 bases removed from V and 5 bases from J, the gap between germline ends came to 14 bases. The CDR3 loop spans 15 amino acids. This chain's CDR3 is CASSLGQGELYGYTF. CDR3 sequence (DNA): TGCGCCAGCAGCTTGGGGCAGGGCGAACTTTATGGCTACACCTTC.

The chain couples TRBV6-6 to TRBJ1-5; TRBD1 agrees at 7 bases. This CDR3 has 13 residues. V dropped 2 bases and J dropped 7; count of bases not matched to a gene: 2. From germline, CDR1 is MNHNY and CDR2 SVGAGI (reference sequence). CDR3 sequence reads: CASSYDREQPQHF. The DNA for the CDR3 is TGTGCCAGCAGTTACGACAGGGAACAGCCCCAGCATTTT.

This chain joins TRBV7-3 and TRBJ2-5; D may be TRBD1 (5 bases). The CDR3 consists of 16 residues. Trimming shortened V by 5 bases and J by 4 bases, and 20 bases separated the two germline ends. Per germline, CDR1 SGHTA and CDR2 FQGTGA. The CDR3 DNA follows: TGTGCCAGCAGCCCAGGGTTCGGGCCCAGGGCAGAGACCCAGTACTTC. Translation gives CASSPGFGPRAETQYF.

In DNA, the CDR3 is TGTGCCAGCAGCTTTTGGGAGACCCAGTACTTC. Amino acids: CASSFWETQYF. The chain recombines TRBV11-3 with TRBJ2-5; D uncertain. Per germline, CDR1 SGHNT and CDR2 YENEEA. The V gene lost 3 bases and the J gene lost 5 bases, with 4 bases spanning the gap. The length of the CDR3 is 11 residues. The whole variable domain, remainder taken from reference TRBV11-3 and TRBJ2-5, is EAGVVQSPRYKIIEKKQPVAFWCNPISGHNTLYWYLQNLGQGPELLIRYENEEAVDDSQLPKDRFSAERLKGVDSTLKIQPAELGDSAVYLCASSFWETQYFGPGTRLLVL.

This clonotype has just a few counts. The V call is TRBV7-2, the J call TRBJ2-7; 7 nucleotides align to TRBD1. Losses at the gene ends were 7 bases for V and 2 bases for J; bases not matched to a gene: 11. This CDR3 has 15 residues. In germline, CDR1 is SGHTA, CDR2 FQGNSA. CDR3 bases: TGTGCCAGCAACCGAGACAGGGCAAGACCCTACGAGCAGTACTTC. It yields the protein CASNRDRARPYEQYF.

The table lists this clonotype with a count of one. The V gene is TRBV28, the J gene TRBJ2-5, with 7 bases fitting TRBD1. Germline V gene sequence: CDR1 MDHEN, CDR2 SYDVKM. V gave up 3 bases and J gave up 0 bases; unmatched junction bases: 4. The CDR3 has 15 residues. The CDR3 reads CASSFRGQYQETQYF. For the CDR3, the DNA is TGTGCCAGCAGTTTTCGGGGACAGTACCAAGAGACCCAGTACTTC.

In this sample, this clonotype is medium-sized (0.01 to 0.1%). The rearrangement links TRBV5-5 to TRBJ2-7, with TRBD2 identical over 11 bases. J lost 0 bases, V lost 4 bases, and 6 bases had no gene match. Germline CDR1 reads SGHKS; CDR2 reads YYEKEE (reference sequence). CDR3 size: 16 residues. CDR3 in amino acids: CASSDLLAGASYEQYF. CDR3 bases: TGTGCCAGCAGCGACTTACTAGCGGGGGCCTCCTACGAGCAGTACTTC.

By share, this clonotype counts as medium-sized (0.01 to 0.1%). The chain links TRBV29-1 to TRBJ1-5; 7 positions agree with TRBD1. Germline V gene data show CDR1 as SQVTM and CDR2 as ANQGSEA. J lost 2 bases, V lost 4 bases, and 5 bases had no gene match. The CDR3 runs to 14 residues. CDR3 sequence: CSVGGGTGNQPQHF. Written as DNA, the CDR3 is TGCAGCGTTGGGGGCGGGACAGGCAATCAGCCCCAGCATTTT.

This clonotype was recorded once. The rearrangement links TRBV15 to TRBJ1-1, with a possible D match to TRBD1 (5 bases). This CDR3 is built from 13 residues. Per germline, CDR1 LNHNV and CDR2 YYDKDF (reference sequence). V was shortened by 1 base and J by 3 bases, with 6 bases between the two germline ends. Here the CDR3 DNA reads TGTGCCACCAGCAGAGGGGGGGACACTGAAGCTTTCTTT. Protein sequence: CATSRGGDTEAFF.

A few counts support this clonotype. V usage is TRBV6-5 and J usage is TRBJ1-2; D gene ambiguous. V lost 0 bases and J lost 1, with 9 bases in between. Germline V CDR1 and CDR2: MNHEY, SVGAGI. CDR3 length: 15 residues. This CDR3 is CASSYSIFGNYGYTF. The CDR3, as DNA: TGTGCCAGCAGTTACTCGATTTTCGGTAACTATGGCTACACCTTC.

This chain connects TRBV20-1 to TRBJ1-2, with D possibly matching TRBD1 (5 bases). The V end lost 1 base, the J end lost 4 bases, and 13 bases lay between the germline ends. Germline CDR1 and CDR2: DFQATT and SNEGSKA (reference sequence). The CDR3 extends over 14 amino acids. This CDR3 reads CSARAPGLGYGYTF. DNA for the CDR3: TGCAGTGCTAGAGCTCCAGGGCTTGGCTATGGCTACACCTTC.